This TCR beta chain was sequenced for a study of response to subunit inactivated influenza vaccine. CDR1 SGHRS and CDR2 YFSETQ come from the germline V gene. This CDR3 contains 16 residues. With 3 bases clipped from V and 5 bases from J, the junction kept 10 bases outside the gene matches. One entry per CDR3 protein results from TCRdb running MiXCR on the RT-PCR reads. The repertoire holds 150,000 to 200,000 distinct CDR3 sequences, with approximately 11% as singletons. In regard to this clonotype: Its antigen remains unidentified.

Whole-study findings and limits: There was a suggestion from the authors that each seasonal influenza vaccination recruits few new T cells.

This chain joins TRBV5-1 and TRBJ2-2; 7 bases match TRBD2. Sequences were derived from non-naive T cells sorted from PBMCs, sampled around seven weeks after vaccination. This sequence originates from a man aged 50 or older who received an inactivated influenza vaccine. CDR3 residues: CASSSVAGVGTGELFF. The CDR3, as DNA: TGCGCCAGCAGCTCCGTGGCGGGAGTGGGTACCGGGGAGCTGTTTTTT.